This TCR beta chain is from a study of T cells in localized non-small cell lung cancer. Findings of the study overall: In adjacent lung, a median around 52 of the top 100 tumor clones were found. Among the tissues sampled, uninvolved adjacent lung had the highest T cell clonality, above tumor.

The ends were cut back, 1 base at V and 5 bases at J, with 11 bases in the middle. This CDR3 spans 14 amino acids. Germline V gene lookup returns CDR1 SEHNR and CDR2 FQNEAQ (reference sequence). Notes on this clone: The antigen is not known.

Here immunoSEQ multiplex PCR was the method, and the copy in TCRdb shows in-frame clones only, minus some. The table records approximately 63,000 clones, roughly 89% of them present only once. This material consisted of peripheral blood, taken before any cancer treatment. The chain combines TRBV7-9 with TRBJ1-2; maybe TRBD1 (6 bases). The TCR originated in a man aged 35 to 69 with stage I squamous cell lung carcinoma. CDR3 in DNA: TGTGCCAGCAGCTTAGAAGGGGGTACATATGGCTACACCTTC. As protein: CASSLEGGTYGYTF.